This T cell receptor (beta chain) emerged from a study of identical twins. Study-wide findings and caveats: The models systematically underestimated how much out-of-frame TCR alpha was shared in monozygotic twins. Abundant beta clonotypes from cord blood bore fewer insertions; memory repertoires lacked this pattern.

V dropped 4 bases and J dropped 3 bases, with 10 bases sitting between them. The CDR3 sequence is 13 residues long. CDR1 and CDR2 (germline): SGHVS, FNYEAQ. Ten or more counts support this clonotype. Its specificity is not known. TCRdb re-called the 5' RACE reads through MiXCR, storing one row per CDR3 protein. In the table there are some 500,000 distinct CDR3 sequences, roughly 9.5% of which are singletons. These data are also associated with another study on yellow fever vaccine responses in identical twins. From that study: Twins reportedly had a vaccine T cell response that seemed partly convergent, partly personalized.

This TCR came from a woman under 30 in good health. The sample consisted of PBMCs. This chain links TRBV7-6 with TRBJ2-7; D possibly corresponds to TRBD1 (6 bases). The CDR3 nucleotides are TGTGCCAGCAGCTCGGTGACAGGCTACGAGCAGTACTTC. Its protein is CASSSVTGYEQYF.